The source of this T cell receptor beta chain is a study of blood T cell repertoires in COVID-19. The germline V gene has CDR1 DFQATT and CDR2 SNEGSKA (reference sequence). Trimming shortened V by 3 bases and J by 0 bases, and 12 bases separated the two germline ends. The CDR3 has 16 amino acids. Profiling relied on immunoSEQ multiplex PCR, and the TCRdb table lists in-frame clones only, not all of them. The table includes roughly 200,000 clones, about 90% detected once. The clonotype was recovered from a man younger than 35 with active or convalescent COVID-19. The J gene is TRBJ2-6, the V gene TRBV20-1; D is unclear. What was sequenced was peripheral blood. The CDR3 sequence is CSASYSSNSGANVLTF. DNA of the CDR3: TGCAGTGCTAGTTACTCGAGCAACTCTGGGGCCAACGTCCTGACTTTC.